A selection of T cell receptor beta chains follows, all from one sample in a study of blood T cell repertoires in COVID-19. The table came from immunoSEQ multiplex PCR; TCRdb's copy has only in-frame clones and leaves some out. This sample has approximately 200,000 clones; about 90% occur once, and the top ten carry 1.9%. The sequencing input was peripheral blood. These receptors were taken from a man between 35 and 55 years old with active or convalescent COVID-19. Each CDR3 is given with its conserved first and last residue. D genes are given only for firm matches. Some rows have no size entry. The others give once, few or many, or a class for an expanded clone.

d_call: TRBD1
clone_size: NA
v_call: TRBV9
j_call: TRBJ1-1
cdr3_aa: CASSEGAETVNTEAFF
cdr3_nt: TGTGCCAGCAGCGAGGGGGCCGAAACGGTGAACACTGAAGCTTTCTTT

d_call: NA
clone_size: NA
v_call: TRBV5-6
j_call: TRBJ1-1
cdr3_aa: CASSSGGTEAFF
cdr3_nt: TGTGCCAGCAGCTCGGGTGGTACTGAAGCTTTCTTT

d_call: NA
clone_size: NA
v_call: TRBV21-1
j_call: TRBJ2-3
cdr3_aa: CASSLKGGRATDTQYF
cdr3_nt: TGTGCCAGCAGCCTCAAGGGCGGGAGGGCCACAGATACGCAGTATTTT

d_call: NA
clone_size: NA
v_call: TRBV7-2
j_call: TRBJ1-3
cdr3_aa: CASSLGAFSGNTIYF
cdr3_nt: TGTGCCAGCAGCTTGGGGGCGTTCTCTGGAAACACCATATATTTT

d_call: TRBD2
clone_size: NA
v_call: TRBV27
j_call: TRBJ2-7
cdr3_aa: CASSRGRDSYEQYF
cdr3_nt: TGTGCCAGCAGTAGAGGGAGGGACTCCTACGAGCAGTACTTC

d_call: NA
clone_size: NA
v_call: TRBV29-1
j_call: TRBJ2-7
cdr3_aa: CSVEDRSAYEQYF
cdr3_nt: TGCAGCGTTGAAGATCGGAGTGCCTACGAGCAGTACTTC

d_call: TRBD1
clone_size: NA
v_call: TRBV18
j_call: TRBJ2-7
cdr3_aa: CASSPRQGGNEQYF
cdr3_nt: TGTGCCAGCTCACCCCGACAGGGGGGAAACGAGCAGTACTTC

d_call: TRBD1
clone_size: NA
v_call: TRBV19
j_call: TRBJ1-2
cdr3_aa: CASSIGTGPNYGYTF
cdr3_nt: TGTGCCAGTAGTATCGGGACAGGGCCAAACTATGGCTACACCTTC

d_call: NA
clone_size: NA
v_call: TRBV11-2
j_call: TRBJ2-1
cdr3_aa: CASSLNIDLAGNEQFF
cdr3_nt: TGTGCCAGCAGCTTGAATATCGACTTGGCTGGCAATGAGCAGTTCTTC

d_call: NA
clone_size: NA
v_call: TRBV9
j_call: TRBJ2-7
cdr3_aa: CASSPWGEGLNEQYF
cdr3_nt: TGTGCCAGCAGCCCCTGGGGGGAAGGGCTGAACGAGCAGTACTTC

d_call: NA
clone_size: NA
v_call: TRBV28
j_call: TRBJ1-1
cdr3_aa: CASGSDMNTEAFF
cdr3_nt: TGTGCCAGCGGAAGTGACATGAACACTGAAGCTTTCTTT

d_call: TRBD1
clone_size: NA
v_call: TRBV27
j_call: TRBJ2-7
cdr3_aa: CASSWAGGLYEQYF
cdr3_nt: TGTGCCAGCAGTTGGGCAGGGGGCCTTTACGAGCAGTACTTC

d_call: NA
clone_size: NA
v_call: TRBV7-3
j_call: TRBJ2-3
cdr3_aa: CASSLSSVLGDTQYF
cdr3_nt: TGTGCCAGCAGCTTATCTAGCGTCCTGGGCGATACGCAGTATTTT

d_call: NA
clone_size: NA
v_call: TRBV7-8
j_call: TRBJ2-1
cdr3_aa: CASSLTPGNNEQFF
cdr3_nt: TGTGCCAGCAGCTTAACCCCAGGGAACAATGAGCAGTTCTTC

d_call: TRBD2
clone_size: NA
v_call: TRBV15
j_call: TRBJ2-5
cdr3_aa: CATSRDRYTSAPYF
cdr3_nt: TGTGCCACCAGCAGAGACCGGTATACTAGCGCGCCGTACTTC

d_call: NA
clone_size: NA
v_call: TRBV7-9
j_call: TRBJ1-3
cdr3_aa: CASSFPSRGNTIYF
cdr3_nt: TGTGCCAGCAGCTTCCCCTCGCGAGGAAACACCATATATTTT

d_call: NA
clone_size: NA
v_call: TRBV5-5
j_call: TRBJ1-3
cdr3_aa: CASSRIRQEVPGNTIYF
cdr3_nt: TGTGCCAGCAGCCGAATTCGACAGGAAGTACCTGGAAACACCATATATTTT

d_call: NA
clone_size: NA
v_call: TRBV6-5
j_call: TRBJ1-5
cdr3_aa: CASSSGGGGQPQHF
cdr3_nt: TGTGCCAGCAGTTCGGGAGGGGGAGGTCAGCCCCAGCATTTT

d_call: TRBD2
clone_size: NA
v_call: TRBV6-5
j_call: TRBJ2-1
cdr3_aa: CASSSLRGETYNEQFF
cdr3_nt: TGTGCCAGCAGTTCTCTTCGGGGGGAGACCTACAATGAGCAGTTCTTC

d_call: NA
clone_size: NA
v_call: TRBV5-4
j_call: TRBJ1-5
cdr3_aa: CASSSSAGGSNQPQHF
cdr3_nt: TGTGCCAGCAGCTCCTCGGCGGGGGGGAGCAATCAGCCCCAGCATTTT

d_call: TRBD2
clone_size: NA
v_call: TRBV29-1
j_call: TRBJ2-5
cdr3_aa: CSVLGGGTLIQETQYF
cdr3_nt: TGCAGCGTCCTGGGGGGGGGAACCCTCATTCAAGAGACCCAGTACTTC

d_call: TRBD2
clone_size: NA
v_call: TRBV27
j_call: TRBJ2-2
cdr3_aa: CASSLGGASGELFF
cdr3_nt: TGTGCCAGCAGTTTGGGAGGGGCGAGCGGGGAGCTGTTTTTT

d_call: TRBD1
clone_size: NA
v_call: TRBV18
j_call: TRBJ1-5
cdr3_aa: CASSPQGVSSNQPQHF
cdr3_nt: TGTGCCAGCTCTCCACAGGGGGTTAGTTCAAATCAGCCCCAGCATTTT

d_call: NA
clone_size: NA
v_call: TRBV7-2
j_call: TRBJ2-1
cdr3_aa: CASSRDREPYNEQFF
cdr3_nt: TGTGCCAGCAGCCGGGATAGGGAACCTTACAATGAGCAGTTCTTC

d_call: NA
clone_size: once
v_call: TRBV2
j_call: TRBJ1-1
cdr3_aa: CASSEAQQGRWFF
cdr3_nt: TGTGCCAGCAGTGAAGCACAACAGGGAAGGTGGTTCTTT

d_call: TRBD1
clone_size: NA
v_call: TRBV4-2
j_call: TRBJ1-2
cdr3_aa: CASTETGYGGYTF
cdr3_nt: TGTGCCAGCACCGAGACAGGGTACGGTGGCTACACCTTC

d_call: TRBD1
clone_size: NA
v_call: TRBV4-1
j_call: TRBJ2-1
cdr3_aa: CASSQDLEGAKEFF
cdr3_nt: TGCGCCAGCAGCCAAGATCTAGAGGGGGCGAAGGAGTTCTTC

d_call: TRBD1
clone_size: few
v_call: TRBV14
j_call: TRBJ2-1
cdr3_aa: CASSLRDRYNEQFF
cdr3_nt: TGTGCCAGCAGCCTCCGGGACAGGTACAATGAGCAGTTCTTC

d_call: TRBD1
clone_size: NA
v_call: TRBV5-4
j_call: TRBJ2-7
cdr3_aa: CASSLRTGQEQYF
cdr3_nt: TGTGCCAGCAGCTTGAGGACAGGGCAAGAGCAGTACTTC

d_call: NA
clone_size: NA
v_call: TRBV28
j_call: TRBJ1-1
cdr3_aa: CASRALTDTEAFF
cdr3_nt: TGTGCCAGCCGTGCCCTTACGGACACTGAAGCTTTCTTT

d_call: NA
clone_size: few
v_call: TRBV21-1
j_call: TRBJ1-6
cdr3_aa: CASSKDSTAYNSPLHF
cdr3_nt: TGTGCCAGCAGCAAAGACTCGACAGCCTATAATTCACCCCTCCACTTT

d_call: NA
clone_size: NA
v_call: TRBV30
j_call: TRBJ2-1
cdr3_aa: CAWSSGGYEQFF
cdr3_nt: TGTGCCTGGAGTTCGGGGGGCTATGAGCAGTTCTTC

d_call: NA
clone_size: NA
v_call: TRBV5-1
j_call: TRBJ1-1
cdr3_aa: CASSLGTGESAFF
cdr3_nt: TGCGCCAGCAGCTTGGGGACTGGGGAGTCGGCTTTCTTT

d_call: NA
clone_size: NA
v_call: TRBV27
j_call: TRBJ1-5
cdr3_aa: CASSYRGDANQPQHF
cdr3_nt: TGTGCCAGCAGTTACCGAGGAGATGCCAATCAGCCCCAGCATTTT

d_call: NA
clone_size: NA
v_call: TRBV6-1
j_call: TRBJ1-2
cdr3_aa: CASSDGGTAVPYGYTF
cdr3_nt: TGTGCCAGCAGTGATGGAGGGACCGCCGTACCCTATGGCTACACCTTC

d_call: NA
clone_size: NA
v_call: TRBV10-3
j_call: TRBJ1-5
cdr3_aa: CAISEPGLGPQHF
cdr3_nt: TGTGCCATCAGTGAGCCAGGGTTGGGACCCCAGCATTTT

d_call: TRBD1
clone_size: NA
v_call: TRBV11-2
j_call: TRBJ1-2
cdr3_aa: CASSLDPRQGGYGYTF
cdr3_nt: TGTGCCAGCAGCTTAGATCCGAGACAGGGTGGCTATGGCTACACCTTC

d_call: TRBD1
clone_size: NA
v_call: TRBV10-1
j_call: TRBJ1-4
cdr3_aa: CASSLRDRTPTNEKLFF
cdr3_nt: TGCGCCAGCAGCCTCCGGGACAGGACCCCAACTAATGAAAAACTGTTTTTT

d_call: TRBD1
clone_size: NA
v_call: TRBV27
j_call: TRBJ1-2
cdr3_aa: CASSQTFGQGGNYGYTF
cdr3_nt: TGTGCCAGCAGTCAAACATTTGGACAGGGGGGTAACTATGGCTACACCTTC

d_call: TRBD1
clone_size: few
v_call: TRBV25-1
j_call: TRBJ2-2
cdr3_aa: CASSESQQGAEVPGELFF
cdr3_nt: TGTGCCAGCAGTGAATCACAACAGGGGGCAGAAGTACCCGGGGAGCTGTTTTTT

d_call: TRBD2
clone_size: few
v_call: TRBV7-2
j_call: TRBJ2-1
cdr3_aa: CASSLTSAAYNEQFF
cdr3_nt: TGTGCCAGCAGCCTGACTAGCGCGGCCTACAATGAGCAGTTCTTC